The 9 T cell receptor beta chains in this list originate from one sample, sequenced in a study of cytomegalovirus exposure and HLA in healthy donors. The protocol was immunoSEQ multiplex PCR, while the TCRdb copy is restricted to in-frame clones and leaves out a portion. Here the sample spans 100,000 to 150,000 clones, roughly 86% being singletons. The sequencing sample was made of PBMCs. The receptor set was obtained from a young man in good health and CMV-seronegative.

V and J are TRBV27 and TRBJ1-1, with D unclear. The CDR3 contains 17 residues. Germline V gene sequence: CDR1 MNHEY, CDR2 SMNVEV (reference sequence). V shed 5 bases and J shed 3 bases, with 22 bases lying between them. The CDR3 DNA is TGTGCCAGCAGTCCGGTCTACCATGGGCTGGTGGACACTGAAGCTTTCTTT. This encodes CASSPVYHGLVDTEAFF.

The genes are TRBV4-1 and TRBJ2-3; 10 nucleotides align to TRBD2. Germline loops: CDR1 MGHRA, CDR2 YSYEKL. CDR3 length: 18 residues. The junction had 9 bases not matched to a gene; V was cut back by 0 bases and J by 3 bases. CDR3 residues: CASSQDQVSGGLTDTQYF. In DNA, the CDR3 is TGCGCCAGCAGCCAAGATCAGGTTAGCGGGGGGTTGACAGATACGCAGTATTTT.

This chain links TRBV7-6 with TRBJ1-1, with 8 bases fitting TRBD1. J was trimmed by 0 bases and V by 4 bases; bases with no gene match: 4. Looked up from germline, CDR1 is SGHVS and CDR2 is FNYEAQ. The CDR3 spans 15 residues. Written as DNA, the CDR3 is TGTGCCAGCAGCTCATTACAGGGGGTGAACACTGAAGCTTTCTTT. Protein product: CASSSLQGVNTEAFF.

The V gene is TRBV27, the J gene TRBJ1-1, with 10 bases fitting TRBD1. Trimming took 4 bases from V and 4 from J; bases not matched to a gene: 6. The CDR3 is made up of 15 amino acids. Germline assignment: CDR1 MNHEY and CDR2 SMNVEV (reference sequence). In nucleotides, the CDR3 is TGTGCCAGCAGTTCCCCCGGGACAGGGGTCACTGAAGCTTTCTTT. Its translation: CASSSPGTGVTEAFF.

Worth noting for this clone: Other nucleotide sequences in the sample specify the same CDR3. The chain carries TRBV4-2 and TRBJ2-7, with TRBD2 identical over 10 bases. This CDR3 is built from 15 residues. Germline assignment: CDR1 LGHNA and CDR2 YNFKEQ. V trimming: 1 base; J trimming: 2 bases; junction bases outside the gene matches: 2. The CDR3 loop is CASSQGSGGAYEQYF. The CDR3 bases are TGTGCCAGCAGCCAAGGCAGCGGGGGGGCCTACGAGCAGTACTTC.

V gene TRBV19 combines with J gene TRBJ1-5, with TRBD1 matching 7 bases. CDR3 length: 15 amino acids. CDR1 and CDR2 from the germline V gene are LNHDA and SQIVND (reference sequence). Trimming cost V 4 bases and J 7 bases; bases outside gene matches: 10. The CDR3 bases are TGTGCCAGTAGTACTCAAGGACAGGCCAGGCAGCCCCAGCATTTT. Translated: CASSTQGQARQPQHF.

There are a few counts of this clone. The chain carries TRBV4-3 and TRBJ2-7; D ambiguous. With 0 bases removed from V and 4 bases from J, the gap between germline ends came to 13 bases. The germline V gene encodes CDR1 LGHNA and CDR2 YSLEER. CDR3 length: 15 residues. The CDR3 DNA follows: TGCGCCAGCAGCCAAGATAAGACATATGGATACGAGCAGTACTTC. It is translated as CASSQDKTYGYEQYF.

The chain couples TRBV5-1 to TRBJ2-7, with TRBD1 identical over 7 bases. Germline loops: CDR1 SGHRS, CDR2 YFSETQ. This CDR3 has 15 residues. Trimming removed 4 bases from V and 0 bases from J; junction bases left unmatched: 7. Written as DNA, the CDR3 is TGCGCCAGCAGCCATAGGACAGGCAGCTCCTACGAGCAGTACTTC. It codes for CASSHRTGSSYEQYF.

CDR3 in amino acids: CASSVDRSSYEQYF. As DNA, the CDR3 is TGTGCCAGCAGCGTCGACAGGAGCTCCTACGAGCAGTACTTC. This chain connects TRBV5-5 to TRBJ2-7, with D perhaps TRBD1 (6 bases). Looked up from germline, CDR1 is SGHKS and CDR2 is YYEKEE (reference sequence). V gave up 4 bases and J gave up 0 bases, with 11 bases separating them. The CDR3 spans 14 residues.